This is a list of T cell receptor beta chains from one sample in a study of T cell repertoires in cytomegalovirus infection. TCRdb analysed the reads with MiXCR anew, one entry per CDR3 protein. The sample consists of roughly 310,000 distinct CDR3 sequences, about a sixth of them appearing once. The source material was PBMCs. The receptors stem from a human donor in good health (CMV status not recorded). Some clones in this sample may be carry-over from other donors' samples. CDR3s include the opening cysteine and the closing phenylalanine or tryptophan. A D gene is named only where the DNA matches it firmly. A row's size may be missing; if present it is once, few, many or a size class.

D: .; size: .; J: TRBJ2-3; V: TRBV2; DNA: TGTGCCAGCTCACTATGGGCTACTACCACAGATACGCAGTATTTT; CDR3: CASSLWATTTDTQYF
D: TRBD1; size: .; J: TRBJ1-2; V: TRBV7-6; DNA: TGTGCCAGCGCCTTTGAGACAGGGGAGGGCTACACCTTC; CDR3: CASAFETGEGYTF
D: .; size: few; J: TRBJ1-2; V: TRBV7-2; DNA: TGTGCCAGCAGCTTAGAAAACAGGGTCTACGGCTACACCTTC; CDR3: CASSLENRVYGYTF
D: .; size: many; J: TRBJ2-1; V: TRBV28; DNA: TGTGCCAGCAGTTTATCTCTGCACAATGAGCAGTTCTTC; CDR3: CASSLSLHNEQFF
D: .; size: many; J: TRBJ2-5; V: TRBV7-2; DNA: TGTGCCAGCAGCTTAGGGCGCCAACAGGGAGTCGAGTTTCGAGAGACCCAGTACTTC; CDR3: CASSLGRQQGVEFRETQYF
D: .; size: .; J: TRBJ2-1; V: TRBV4-1; DNA: TGCGCCAGCAGCCAAGAGAGCGTCGACAGGACCTACAGTGAGCAGTTCTTC; CDR3: CASSQESVDRTYSEQFF
D: .; size: .; J: TRBJ2-2; V: TRBV2; DNA: TGTGCCATGGGGCTTACCTACACCGGGGAGCTGTTTTTT; CDR3: CAMGLTYTGELFF
D: .; size: .; J: TRBJ2-1; V: TRBV10-3; DNA: TGTGCCATCAGTCTCTGGGGTGGGAACAATGAGCAGTTCTTC; CDR3: CAISLWGGNNEQFF
D: TRBD1; size: .; J: TRBJ1-2; V: TRBV25-1; DNA: TGTGCCAGCAGTACGACAGGGATCTATGGCTACACCTTC; CDR3: CASSTTGIYGYTF
D: TRBD1; size: .; J: TRBJ1-1; V: TRBV10-3; DNA: TGTGCCATCGCAGGGGGCGCGAACACTGAAGCTTTCTTT; CDR3: CAIAGGANTEAFF
D: .; size: many; J: TRBJ2-6; V: TRBV7-6; DNA: TGTGCCAGCAGCCCGTGGGGGGGCGGCGGGGCCAACGTCCTGACTTTC; CDR3: CASSPWGGGGANVLTF
D: .; size: many; J: TRBJ2-3; V: TRBV7-9; DNA: TGTGCCAGCAGCTTGTGGGGGCAGTCGGAGGCCACAGATACGCAGTATTTT; CDR3: CASSLWGQSEATDTQYF
D: TRBD1; size: few; J: TRBJ2-3; V: TRBV19; DNA: TGTGCCAGTAGTATTAGGGGGGGACAGGGGCTCACAGATACGCAGTATTTT; CDR3: CASSIRGGQGLTDTQYF
D: .; size: many; J: TRBJ1-5; V: TRBV7-2; DNA: TGTGCCAGCAGCTTGTCGGGCGGGGGGAATCAGCCCCAGCATTTT; CDR3: CASSLSGGGNQPQHF
D: TRBD1; size: few; J: TRBJ1-1; V: TRBV2; DNA: TGTGCCAGCAGTAGTACCGGGACAGCTCAGCCTGAAGCTTTCTTT; CDR3: CASSSTGTAQPEAFF
D: .; size: .; J: TRBJ2-5; V: TRBV5-1; DNA: TGCGCCAGCAGCTTGGACAGGGATGGGGAGACCCAGTACTTC; CDR3: CASSLDRDGETQYF
D: TRBD1; size: .; J: TRBJ2-7; V: TRBV5-5; DNA: TGTGCCAGCACGTCTGACAGGGCGAGCGAGCAGTACTTC; CDR3: CASTSDRASEQYF
D: .; size: .; J: TRBJ1-4; V: TRBV4-2; DNA: TGTGCCAGCAGCCAACAAAAGACGGGTCAGGGAAGCGAAAAACTGTTTTTT; CDR3: CASSQQKTGQGSEKLFF
D: .; size: few; J: TRBJ1-5; V: TRBV27; DNA: TGTGCCAGCAGTTCCCTCTACCGGGGCCACCGGGGTCAGCCCCAGCATTTT; CDR3: CASSSLYRGHRGQPQHF
D: .; size: .; J: TRBJ1-5; V: TRBV27; DNA: TGTGCCAGCAGTTTATCGCCTCTGGGGGACCAGCCCCAGCATTTT; CDR3: CASSLSPLGDQPQHF
D: .; size: .; J: TRBJ2-2; V: TRBV11-2; DNA: TGTGCCAGCAGAAGGTACACCGGGGAGCTGTTTTTT; CDR3: CASRRYTGELFF
D: .; size: .; J: TRBJ2-7; V: TRBV7-9; DNA: TGTGCCAGCAGCCAGGACAGTAGCTCCTACGAGCAGTACTTC; CDR3: CASSQDSSSYEQYF
D: .; size: .; J: TRBJ2-7; V: TRBV10-3; DNA: TGTGCCATCAGTGAGTCGGTTTCACCCTACGAGCAGTACTTC; CDR3: CAISESVSPYEQYF
D: .; size: few; J: TRBJ1-5; V: TRBV2; DNA: TGTGCCAGCCGGGGAAGACCGGGACATCCCCGGTGGGATCAGCCCCAGCATTTT; CDR3: CASRGRPGHPRWDQPQHF
D: .; size: .; J: TRBJ2-5; V: TRBV11-2; DNA: TGTGCCACGAGCAGGAGTCATCAAGAGACCCAGTACTTC; CDR3: CATSRSHQETQYF
D: .; size: few; J: TRBJ1-6; V: TRBV19; DNA: TGTGCCAGTGGCCGGCGGACAGAGAATTCACCCCTCCACTTT; CDR3: CASGRRTENSPLHF
D: .; size: few; J: TRBJ2-4; V: TRBV3-1; DNA: TGTGCCAGCAGCCAAGGCGGACAGAGAAACATTCAGTACTTC; CDR3: CASSQGGQRNIQYF
D: .; size: many; J: TRBJ2-1; V: TRBV7-2; DNA: TGTGCCAGCAGCTTAAGGGCTTCGTCCGAGGATGAGCAGTTCTTC; CDR3: CASSLRASSEDEQFF
D: .; size: many; J: TRBJ1-1; V: TRBV6-1; DNA: TGTGCCAGCAGTCTCAGGGCGAACACTGAAGCTTTCTTT; CDR3: CASSLRANTEAFF
D: .; size: many; J: TRBJ2-1; V: TRBV2; DNA: TGTGCCCAGCAGGCCGGTGATGAGCAGTTCTTC; CDR3: CAQQAGDEQFF
D: .; size: .; J: TRBJ2-7; V: TRBV5-1; DNA: TGCGCCAGCAGCCCGGGGGCGATTTCCTACGAGCAGTACTTC; CDR3: CASSPGAISYEQYF
D: .; size: many; J: TRBJ2-7; V: TRBV7-2; DNA: TGTGCCAGCAGCTTTCGAATCTACGAGCAGTACTTC; CDR3: CASSFRIYEQYF
D: .; size: many; J: TRBJ1-5; V: TRBV7-2; DNA: TGTGCCAGCAGCTTGAGTATGGAGCCCCAGCATTTT; CDR3: CASSLSMEPQHF
D: .; size: .; J: TRBJ2-3; V: TRBV2; DNA: TGTGCCAGCAGTGTGCGGGGAGCGCCTACAGATACGCAGTATTTT; CDR3: CASSVRGAPTDTQYF
D: .; size: .; J: TRBJ1-3; V: TRBV19; DNA: TGTGCCAGTAGTTTATACGGGAACTCTGGAAACACCATATATTTT; CDR3: CASSLYGNSGNTIYF
D: TRBD2; size: .; J: TRBJ2-1; V: TRBV20-1; DNA: TGCAGTGCTAGAGATGATAGCGGGTACCTAAGCTCCTACAATGAGCAGTTCTTC; CDR3: CSARDDSGYLSSYNEQFF
D: TRBD1; size: .; J: TRBJ1-5; V: TRBV10-3; DNA: TGTGCCATCACCGAGGGACAGTATCAGCCCCAGCATTTT; CDR3: CAITEGQYQPQHF
D: .; size: many; J: TRBJ2-1; V: TRBV12-3/TRBV12-4; DNA: TGTGCCAGCAGTCGTTTAGCGGAGGAGCAGTTCTTC; CDR3: CASSRLAEEQFF
D: TRBD1; size: few; J: TRBJ2-5; V: TRBV15; DNA: TGTGCCACCAGCAGTGGGACAGGGAGGGAGACCCAGTACTTC; CDR3: CATSSGTGRETQYF
D: .; size: few; J: TRBJ2-7; V: TRBV12-3/TRBV12-4; DNA: TGTGCCAGCAGCCCGACTGCGGGGGCCGTTTTTGAGCAGTACTTC; CDR3: CASSPTAGAVFEQYF
D: TRBD1; size: .; J: TRBJ1-3; V: TRBV4-1; DNA: TGCGCCAGCAGCCAATGGGCAGGGGGAAGGAGCTCTGGAAACACCATATATTTT; CDR3: CASSQWAGGRSSGNTIYF
D: .; size: many; J: TRBJ2-3; V: TRBV6-1; DNA: TGTGCCAGCAGTCCACGCCGGAGAAGCACAGGGCCAGATACGCAGTATTTT; CDR3: CASSPRRRSTGPDTQYF
D: .; size: many; J: TRBJ2-1; V: TRBV7-2; DNA: TGTGCCAGCAGCTTAGTCGGGACTCGCTCCTACAATGAGCAGTTCTTC; CDR3: CASSLVGTRSYNEQFF
D: TRBD1; size: many; J: TRBJ1-1; V: TRBV7-3; DNA: TGTGCCAGCAGCCCCCGGACAGGGGGGAACACTGAAGCTTTCTTT; CDR3: CASSPRTGGNTEAFF
D: .; size: few; J: TRBJ2-1; V: TRBV6-5; DNA: TGTGCCAGCAGCAGCGAAGGTCAGGGGGGAGGCTACAATGAGCAGTTCTTC; CDR3: CASSSEGQGGGYNEQFF
D: .; size: few; J: TRBJ1-6; V: TRBV20-1; DNA: TGCAGTGCTCGGGACGCCGGGGGAGGGAATTCACCCCTCCACTTT; CDR3: CSARDAGGGNSPLHF
D: .; size: many; J: TRBJ1-2; V: TRBV12-3/TRBV12-4; DNA: TGTGCCAGCAGTTTAGGTGGCGCTCCATATGGCTACACCTTC; CDR3: CASSLGGAPYGYTF
D: TRBD2; size: .; J: TRBJ2-5; V: TRBV20-1; DNA: TGCAGTGCTATCGGACTAGCGGGGACAGAGACCCAGTACTTC; CDR3: CSAIGLAGTETQYF
D: .; size: many; J: TRBJ1-4; V: TRBV4-1; DNA: TGCGCCAGCAGTCGACTGAACATCCAGAGGCAACTGTTTTTT; CDR3: CASSRLNIQRQLFF
D: .; size: .; J: TRBJ1-1; V: TRBV20-1; DNA: TGCAGTGCTAGAAATACAGGGCAAGGCCCTACTGAAGCTTTCTTT; CDR3: CSARNTGQGPTEAFF
D: .; size: .; J: TRBJ2-5; V: TRBV4-3; DNA: TGCGCCAGCAGCCAAGATATCGGCGCCTTACAAGAGACCCAGTACTTC; CDR3: CASSQDIGALQETQYF
D: .; size: .; J: TRBJ2-2; V: TRBV5-4; DNA: TGTGCCAGCAGCGTGCAGGACGGGGAGCTGTTTTTT; CDR3: CASSVQDGELFF
D: .; size: many; J: TRBJ2-5; V: TRBV4-1; DNA: TGCGCCAGCAGCCAAGGTCAGACGCACCAAGAGACCCAGTACTTC; CDR3: CASSQGQTHQETQYF
D: .; size: .; J: TRBJ1-2; V: TRBV12-3/TRBV12-4; DNA: TGTGCCAGCAGTTTACGGACAATCTATGGCTACACCTTC; CDR3: CASSLRTIYGYTF
D: .; size: few; J: TRBJ2-2; V: TRBV5-5; DNA: TGTGCCAGCAGCTTCACCGCGACTAGTTGGGTCGGGGAGCTGTTTTTT; CDR3: CASSFTATSWVGELFF
D: TRBD1; size: many; J: TRBJ2-5; V: TRBV7-2; DNA: TGTGCCAGCAGCTTAGCCGGGACAGTCTTAGAGACCCAGTACTTC; CDR3: CASSLAGTVLETQYF
D: .; size: .; J: TRBJ1-1; V: TRBV6-6; DNA: TGTGCCAGCAGTTACGGGTTAGGGACTGAAGCTTTCTTT; CDR3: CASSYGLGTEAFF